This TCR beta chain stems from a study of a mutant IDH1 vaccine in newly diagnosed glioma. Study background: There were roughly 62% males and around 40% females among treated patients, whose mean age was about 40 years.

This CDR3 comprises 14 residues. Trimming pared 4 bases from V and 1 base from J, leaving 14 bases between. Germline-derived CDR1 and CDR2 are SQVTM and ANQGSEA. Time point described: baseline, week 1 (first vaccination visit). The sample's treatment: pre-vaccination baseline after standard-of-care therapy. Here immunoSEQ multiplex PCR was the method, and the copy in TCRdb shows in-frame clones only, minus some. The sample shows about 30,000 clones, approximately 80% of them seen only once. Sequencing used PBMCs, obtained from a glioma patient treated with radiotherapy, temozolomide or both. V and J are TRBV29-1 and TRBJ2-7; tentatively, D is TRBD2 (5 bases). The receptor was isolated from a man aged 25 to 45 with glioma. CDR3 amino acids: CSVVGVLGSYEQYF. CDR3 nucleotide sequence: TGCAGCGTTGTCGGGGTGTTGGGGTCCTACGAGCAGTACTTC.